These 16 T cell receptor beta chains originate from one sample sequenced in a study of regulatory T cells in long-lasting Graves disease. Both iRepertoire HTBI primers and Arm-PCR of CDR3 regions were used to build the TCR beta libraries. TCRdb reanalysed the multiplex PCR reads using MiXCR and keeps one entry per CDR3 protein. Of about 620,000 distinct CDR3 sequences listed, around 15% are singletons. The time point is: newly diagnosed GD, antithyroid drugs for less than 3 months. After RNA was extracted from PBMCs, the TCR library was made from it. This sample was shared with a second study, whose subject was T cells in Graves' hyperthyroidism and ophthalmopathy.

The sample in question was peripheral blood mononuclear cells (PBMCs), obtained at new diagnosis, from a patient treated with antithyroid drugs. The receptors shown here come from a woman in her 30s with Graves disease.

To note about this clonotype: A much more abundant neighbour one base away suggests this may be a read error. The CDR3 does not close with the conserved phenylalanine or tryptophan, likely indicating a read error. The DNA of the CDR3 is TGTGCCAGCACCGGGGGCCCATACGAGCAGTACCTC. Protein product: CASTGGPYEQYL. The chain recombines TRBV28 with TRBJ2-7, with D perhaps being TRBD1 or TRBD2 (6 bases each). The CDR3 spans 12 residues. The germline gives CDR1 MDHEN, CDR2 SYDVKM. V was trimmed by 7 bases and J by 4 bases, leaving 11 bases between them.

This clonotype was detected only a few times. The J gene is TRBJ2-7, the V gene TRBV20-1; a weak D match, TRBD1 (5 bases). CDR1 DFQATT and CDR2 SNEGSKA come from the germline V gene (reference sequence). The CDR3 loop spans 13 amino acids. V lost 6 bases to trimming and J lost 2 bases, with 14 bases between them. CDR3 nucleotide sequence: TGCAGTGCCGACGCCAGACAGACCTACGAGCAGTACTTC. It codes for CSADARQTYEQYF.

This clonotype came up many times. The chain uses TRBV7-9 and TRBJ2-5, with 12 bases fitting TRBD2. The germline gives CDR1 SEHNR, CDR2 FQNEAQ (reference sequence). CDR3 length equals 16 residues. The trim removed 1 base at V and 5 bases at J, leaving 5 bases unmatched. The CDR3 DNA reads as TGTGCCAGCAGCTTAGGAGTACTAGCGGGAGGTGAGACCCAGTACTTC. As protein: CASSLGVLAGGETQYF. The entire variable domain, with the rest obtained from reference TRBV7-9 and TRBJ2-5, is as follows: DTGVSQNPRHKITKRGQNVTFRCDPISEHNRLYWYRQTLGQGPEFLTYFQNEAQLEKSRLLSDRFSAERPKGSFSTLEIQRTEQGDSAMYLCASSLGVLAGGETQYFGPGTRLLVL.

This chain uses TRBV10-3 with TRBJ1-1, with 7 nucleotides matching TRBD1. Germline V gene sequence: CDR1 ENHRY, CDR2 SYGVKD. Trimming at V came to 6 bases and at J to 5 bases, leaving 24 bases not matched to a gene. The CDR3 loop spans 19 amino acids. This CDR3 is CAIRSETGNIKNLGTEAFF. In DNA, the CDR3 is TGTGCCATCAGGTCCGAGACAGGGAATATCAAAAACCTTGGGACTGAAGCTTTCTTT.

CDR3 bases: TGTGCCAGCAGCCAAGTTAGAGCGAGCACCGGGGAGCTGTTTTTT. Encoded protein: CASSQVRASTGELFF. The V call is TRBV3-1, the J call TRBJ2-2; D remains unclear. Per the germline V gene, CDR1 is LGHDT and CDR2 is YNNKEL (reference sequence). V was cut by 1 base and J by 4 bases, with 10 bases left in between. This CDR3 has 15 residues.

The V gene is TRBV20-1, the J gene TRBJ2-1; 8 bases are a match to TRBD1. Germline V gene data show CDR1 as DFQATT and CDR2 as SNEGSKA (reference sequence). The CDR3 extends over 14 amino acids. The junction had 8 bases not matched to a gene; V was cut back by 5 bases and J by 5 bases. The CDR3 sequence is CSALRTGPNNEQFF. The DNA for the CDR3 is TGCAGTGCTCTCAGGACAGGGCCTAACAATGAGCAGTTCTTC.

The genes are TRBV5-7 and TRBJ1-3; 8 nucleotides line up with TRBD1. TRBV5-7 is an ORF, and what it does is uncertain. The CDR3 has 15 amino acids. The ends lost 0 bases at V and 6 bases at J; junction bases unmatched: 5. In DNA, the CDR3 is TGTGCCAGCAGCTTGGACGCGACAGGGGAAAACACCATATATTTT. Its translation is CASSLDATGENTIYF.

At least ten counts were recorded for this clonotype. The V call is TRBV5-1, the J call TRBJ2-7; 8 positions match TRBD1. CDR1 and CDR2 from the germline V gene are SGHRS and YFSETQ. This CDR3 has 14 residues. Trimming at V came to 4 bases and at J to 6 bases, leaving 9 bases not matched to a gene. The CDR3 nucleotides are TGCGCCAGCAGCATAGCAACAGGGACAGGCGAGCAGTACTTC. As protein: CASSIATGTGEQYF. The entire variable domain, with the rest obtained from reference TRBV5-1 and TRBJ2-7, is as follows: KAGVTQTPRYLIKTRGQQVTLSCSPISGHRSVSWYQQTPGQGLQFLFEYFSETQRNKGNFPGRFSGRQFSNSRSEMNVSTLELGDSALYLCASSIATGTGEQYFGPGTRLTVT.

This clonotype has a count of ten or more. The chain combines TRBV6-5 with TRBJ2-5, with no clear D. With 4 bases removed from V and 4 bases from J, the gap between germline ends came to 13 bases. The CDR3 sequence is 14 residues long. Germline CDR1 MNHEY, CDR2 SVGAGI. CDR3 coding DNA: TGTGCCAGCAGTTTCAATGGTGCCCCAGAGACCCAGTACTTC. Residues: CASSFNGAPETQYF.

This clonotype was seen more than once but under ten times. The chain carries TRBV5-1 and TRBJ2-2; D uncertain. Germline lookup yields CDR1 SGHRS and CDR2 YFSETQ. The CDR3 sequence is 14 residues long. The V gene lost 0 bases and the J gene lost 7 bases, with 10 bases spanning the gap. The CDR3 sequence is CASSLGRVGGELFF. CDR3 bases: TGCGCCAGCAGCTTGGGAAGGGTTGGCGGGGAGCTGTTTTTT.

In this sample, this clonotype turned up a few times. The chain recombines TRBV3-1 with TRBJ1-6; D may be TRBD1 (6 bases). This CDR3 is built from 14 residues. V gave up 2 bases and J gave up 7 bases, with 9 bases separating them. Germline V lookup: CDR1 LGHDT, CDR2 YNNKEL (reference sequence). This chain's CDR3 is CASSQNRGNSPLHF. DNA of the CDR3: TGTGCCAGCAGCCAAAATAGGGGGAATTCACCCCTCCACTTT.

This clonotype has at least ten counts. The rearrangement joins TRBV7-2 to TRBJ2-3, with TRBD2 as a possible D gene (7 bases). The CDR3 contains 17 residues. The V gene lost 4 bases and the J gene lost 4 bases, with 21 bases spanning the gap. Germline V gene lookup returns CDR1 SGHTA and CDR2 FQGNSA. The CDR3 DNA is TGTGCCAGCAGCTCCCAACCCGGACTAGGGACATCAGATACGCAGTATTTT. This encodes CASSSQPGLGTSDTQYF.

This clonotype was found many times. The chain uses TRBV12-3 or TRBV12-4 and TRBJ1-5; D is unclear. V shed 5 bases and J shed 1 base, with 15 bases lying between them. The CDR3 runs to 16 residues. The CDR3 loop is CASSENGELSNQPQHF. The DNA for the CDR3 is TGTGCCAGCAGTGAGAATGGGGAGCTCAGCAATCAGCCCCAGCATTTT.

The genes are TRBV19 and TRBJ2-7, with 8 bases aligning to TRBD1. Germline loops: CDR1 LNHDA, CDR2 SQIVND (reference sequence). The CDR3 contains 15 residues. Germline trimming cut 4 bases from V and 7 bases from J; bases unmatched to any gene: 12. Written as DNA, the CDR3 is TGTGCCAGTAGTAGGGACAGGTGGACTTCGGGGGAGCAGTACTTC. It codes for CASSRDRWTSGEQYF.

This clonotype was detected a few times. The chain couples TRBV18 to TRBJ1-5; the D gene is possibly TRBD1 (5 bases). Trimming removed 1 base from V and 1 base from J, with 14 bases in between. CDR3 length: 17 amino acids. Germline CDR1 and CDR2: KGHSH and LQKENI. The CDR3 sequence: CASSPQGILESNQPQHF. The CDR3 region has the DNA TGTGCCAGCTCACCACAGGGGATTTTGGAGAGCAATCAGCCCCAGCATTTT.

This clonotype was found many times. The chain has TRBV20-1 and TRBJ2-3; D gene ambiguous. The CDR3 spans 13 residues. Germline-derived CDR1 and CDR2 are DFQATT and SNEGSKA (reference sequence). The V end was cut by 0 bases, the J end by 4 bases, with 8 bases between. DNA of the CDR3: TGCAGTGCTAGAGAGTCGGTCGCAGATACGCAGTATTTT. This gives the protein CSARESVADTQYF.